This T cell receptor beta chain appears in the sequencing data of a study of response to subunit inactivated influenza vaccine (dated by TCRdb to the late 2010s). About the full investigation: To follow how T cells responded to a trivalent subunit inactivated influenza vaccine, the researchers relied on deep quantitative profiling of the T cell receptor repertoire.

The study at large found these results: According to the authors, only a limited number of new T cells may be recruited by each seasonal influenza vaccination.

There are a few counts of this clonotype. Its antigen is currently not known. There are no base qualities to consult, and no much larger clone falls within one base. The CDR3 goes from the cysteine to the phenylalanine over 16 residues. Solely the CDR3 DNA is kept, with 48 bases framed from the first base. Trimming at the junction amounts to 5 bases on V and 4 bases on J, and the germline ends lie 21 bases apart. CDR1 and CDR2 are drawn from the germline V gene: MNHEY, SVGEGT. Library prep was done by RT-PCR. For sequencing, an Illumina HiSeq 2500 was employed. TCRdb ran its own pipeline on the public reads, namely fastp trimming at Q25 and MiXCR clone calling, and kept in-frame beta chains. Each entry merges the rows of one CDR3 protein and shows their most common DNA and genes. The sample yields roughly 570,000 distinct CDR3 sequences; 12% to 15% were counted once. In total, the top ten clones hold around 10% of the sample.

Sequencing was performed on PBMCs from blood, taken approximately 13 days after vaccination. This sequence uses TRBV6-2 or TRBV6-3 and TRBJ2-7; the D gene identity is not certain. This clonotype was sampled from a man aged 50-59 years who received an inactivated influenza vaccine. Donor details come from another sample of the same person, matched by shared clones. The CDR3 protein: CASSPRATGLGYEQYF. The nucleotide sequence reads TGTGCCAGCAGTCCCCGAGCGACTGGCTTGGGGTACGAGCAGTACTTC.